Below are 18 T cell receptor beta chains sequenced from a single sample in a study of cytomegalovirus exposure and HLA in healthy donors. This table comes from immunoSEQ multiplex PCR, and its TCRdb copy is limited to in-frame clones, with some not included. The sample contains some 230,000 clones, approximately 90% of which appear only once. Sequenced input: PBMCs. The receptor set was obtained from a woman in her late teens or twenties in good health and CMV-seronegative.

This clone has a single count. As DNA, the CDR3 is TGTGCCAGCGTCGGGGACAGAAGAAGCGGGGAGCTGTTTTTT. Amino acid sequence: CASVGDRRSGELFF. This chain uses TRBV2 with TRBJ2-2, with TRBD1 identical over 7 bases. This CDR3 is 14 amino acids long. Germline CDR1 is SNHLY and CDR2 is FYNNEI. V lost 8 bases and J lost 7; bases outside the gene matches: 10.

The chain joins TRBV29-1 to TRBJ1-1; D is unclear. CDR1 is SQVTM, CDR2 ANQGSEA, per germline. CDR3 length: 10 amino acids. V lost 6 bases and J 2 bases, leaving 4 bases between the germline ends. The CDR3 bases are TGCAGCGTCACAAACACTGAAGCTTTCTTT. It yields the protein CSVTNTEAFF. Full variable domain (outside the CDR3, taken from reference TRBV29-1 and TRBJ1-1): SAVISQKPSRDICQRGTSLTIQCQVDSQVTMMFWYRQQPGQSLTLIATANQGSEATYESGFVIDKFPISRPNLTFSTLTVSNMSPEDSSIYLCSVTNTEAFFGQGTRLTVV.

This sequence joins TRBV7-2 and TRBJ1-6; D gene ambiguous. The CDR3 loop spans 13 amino acids. Germline loops: CDR1 SGHTA, CDR2 FQGNSA. V was pared by 2 bases and J by 8 bases, with 7 bases between. The CDR3, as DNA: TGTGCCAGCAGCTTATTCGCGGATTCACCCCTCCACTTT. It specifies CASSLFADSPLHF.

The chain uses TRBV5-1 and TRBJ2-1, with TRBD2 matching over 13 bases. This CDR3 spans 14 amino acids. The germline CDR1 and CDR2 sequences are SGHRS and YFSETQ. J gave up 6 bases and V 7 bases, and 4 bases lay outside the gene matches. CDR3 loop: CASDRTSGSNEQFF. Written as DNA, the CDR3 is TGCGCCAGCGACAGGACTAGCGGGAGCAATGAGCAGTTCTTC.

The chain is built from TRBV19 and TRBJ1-2; D remains ambiguous. Trimming cost V 4 bases and J 3 bases, with 18 bases left between them. There are 16 residues in the CDR3. CDR1 and CDR2 from the germline V gene are LNHDA and SQIVND (reference sequence). CDR3 sequence reads: CASSRLISGLDYGYTF. DNA for the CDR3: TGTGCCAGTAGTAGACTAATTTCTGGGTTGGACTATGGCTACACCTTC.

V gene TRBV7-3 combines with J gene TRBJ2-1; TRBD2 matches at 11 bases. V was clipped by 5 bases and J by 7 bases; unmatched bases: 4. The CDR3 length is 14 residues. CDR1 and CDR2 from the germline V gene are SGHTA and FQGTGA. The CDR3 DNA reads TGTGCCAGCAGCACTAGCGGGAGTTGGAATGAGCAGTTCTTC. It encodes CASSTSGSWNEQFF. Looking up the rest from reference TRBV7-3 and TRBJ2-1 gives the full variable domain: GAGVSQTPSNKVTEKGKYVELRCDPISGHTALYWYRQSLGQGPEFLIYFQGTGAADDSGLPNDRFFAVRPEGSVSTLKIQRTERGDSAVYLCASSTSGSWNEQFFGPGTRLTVL.

This chain joins TRBV6-6 and TRBJ1-5; D is unclear. The CDR3 length is 13 residues. V gave up 5 bases and J gave up 5 bases, with 10 bases separating them. Germline lookup yields CDR1 MNHNY and CDR2 SVGAGI (reference sequence). CDR3 DNA sequence: TGTGCCAGCAGTCCGCACGGTGATCAGCCCCAGCATTTT. This encodes CASSPHGDQPQHF.

The rearrangement uses TRBV11-2 and TRBJ2-7; D is perhaps TRBD2 (5 bases). The V end lost 2 bases, the J end lost 3 bases, and 8 bases lay between the germline ends. This CDR3 has 13 amino acids. CDR1 is SGHAT and CDR2 is FQNNGV in the germline V gene. CDR3 residues: CASSLLLGYEQYF. In nucleotides, the CDR3 is TGTGCCAGCAGCTTACTACTAGGCTACGAGCAGTACTTC.

The rearrangement joins TRBV10-1 to TRBJ2-3; D gene ambiguous. Trimming left V 7 bases short and J 3 bases short, with 11 bases between. The CDR3 loop spans 13 amino acids. Germline V gene lookup returns CDR1 WNHNN and CDR2 SYGVQD (reference sequence). The DNA of the CDR3 is TGCGCCAGCAACCGACCAGGAACAGATACGCAGTATTTT. Residues: CASNRPGTDTQYF.

The chain has TRBV5-6 and TRBJ2-7; possible D gene TRBD2, 5 bases. Trimming cost V 2 bases and J 1 base, with 10 bases left between them. This CDR3 contains 14 residues. Germline V CDR1 and CDR2: SGHDT, YYEEEE. The CDR3 loop reads CASSFLLGSYEQYF. The CDR3, as DNA: TGTGCCAGCAGCTTCCTACTAGGATCCTACGAGCAGTACTTC.

V and J are TRBV4-1 and TRBJ1-1, with 10 nucleotides matching TRBD1. This CDR3 region has 14 residues. Germline trimming cut 4 bases from V and 11 bases from J; bases unmatched to any gene: 10. CDR1 and CDR2 (germline): MGHRA, YSYEKL. As DNA, the CDR3 is TGCGCCAGCAGCCGACAGGGGGCCCTCCAGGCGGCTTTCTTT. Its translation: CASSRQGALQAAFF.

This clone was seen only once. J is TRBJ1-2 and V is TRBV27; TRBD1 agrees at 8 bases. V was clipped by 4 bases and J by 3 bases; unmatched bases: 10. The CDR3 covers 16 residues. CDR1 and CDR2 from the germline V gene are MNHEY and SMNVEV (reference sequence). Here the CDR3 reads CASSSTGEVRYYGYTF. The CDR3 region has the DNA TGTGCCAGCAGTTCGACAGGGGAGGTCCGATACTATGGCTACACCTTC.

The CDR3 bases are TGTGCCAGCCGGAGGACAGGGGGCACCGGGGAGCTGTTTTTT. Amino acid sequence: CASRRTGGTGELFF. The chain employs TRBV9 and TRBJ2-2; 10 bases map to TRBD1. The CDR3 loop spans 14 amino acids. Per the germline V gene, CDR1 is SGDLS and CDR2 is YYNGEE. V dropped 7 bases and J dropped 4; count of bases not matched to a gene: 4.

In this sample, this clone turned up once. The CDR3 sequence: CASGVAGANEQFF. The CDR3 nucleotides read TGCGCCAGTGGGGTGGCGGGAGCAAATGAGCAGTTCTTC. V gene TRBV10-1 combines with J gene TRBJ2-1, with 7 nucleotides matching TRBD2. With V trimmed by 9 bases and J by 7 bases, 9 bases remained unmatched. The germline CDR1 and CDR2 sequences are WNHNN and SYGVQD (reference sequence). This CDR3 contains 13 residues.

J is TRBJ1-4 and V is TRBV30, with 9 positions matching TRBD1. V lost 5 bases and J lost 11; bases outside the gene matches: 9. The CDR3 covers 13 residues. Germline V gives CDR1 GTSNPN, CDR2 SVGIG (reference sequence). The CDR3 loop is CAWEGQGLDKLFF. For the CDR3, the DNA is TGTGCCTGGGAGGGACAGGGTCTGGATAAACTGTTTTTT.

CDR3 nucleotide sequence: TGTGCCAGCAGCCCCGGGACAGACAAACGGCCCCAGCATTTT. Amino acid sequence: CASSPGTDKRPQHF. The V and J genes are TRBV5-6 and TRBJ1-5, with 7 bases matching TRBD1. The CDR3 runs 14 residues. Per the germline V gene, CDR1 is SGHDT and CDR2 is YYEEEE. Unmatched junction bases numbered 10, after V lost 4 bases and J lost 9 bases. Looking up the rest from reference TRBV5-6 and TRBJ1-5 gives the full variable domain: DAGVTQSPTHLIKTRGQQVTLRCSPKSGHDTVSWYQQALGQGPQFIFQYYEEEERQRGNFPDRFSGHQFPNYSSELNVNALLLGDSALYLCASSPGTDKRPQHFGDGTRLSIL.

The V call is TRBV5-1, the J call TRBJ2-1; 8 bases are a match to TRBD2. This CDR3 has 16 residues. The ends lost 5 bases at V and 6 bases at J; junction bases unmatched: 13. CDR1 and CDR2 (germline): SGHRS, YFSETQ. CDR3 protein: CASRLLREGLFNEQFF. The DNA for the CDR3 is TGCGCCAGCAGACTTCTACGGGAGGGCCTTTTCAATGAGCAGTTCTTC.

V and J are TRBV6-6 and TRBJ1-5, with a possible D match to TRBD1 (6 bases). From germline, CDR1 is MNHNY and CDR2 SVGAGI (reference sequence). CDR3 length: 15 residues. Trimming removed 2 bases from V and 0 bases from J, with 8 bases in between. The CDR3 region is CASSYRGHSNQPQHF. The CDR3 bases are TGTGCCAGCAGTTACAGGGGACATAGCAATCAGCCCCAGCATTTT.